This record looks at one T cell receptor beta chain sequence and its context. As yet, its antigen is unknown. The method was immunoSEQ multiplex PCR; TCRdb's version includes in-frame clones alone and lacks a portion of them. The sample yields 1.5 million to 2.5 million clones, about 94% seen once. Deletions cut 5 bases from V and 5 bases from J, with 18 bases between. In germline, CDR1 is SGHAT, CDR2 FQNNGV. The CDR3 contains 15 residues. Naive CD8 populations comprised CD45RO-negative cells positively selected for CCR7, excluding terminally differentiated effector memory CD45RA+ cells. The data originate from a study of shared clonotypes between healthy human individuals. Study at large: Each donor had three CD4 naive, three CD4 memory, two CD8 naive and one CD8 memory plate.

Regarding the study as a whole: Clonotype sharing among donors was thought likely to change with sequencing depth.

Sequencing was done on a sample of naive CD8+ T cells sorted from blood. The rearrangement uses TRBV11-2 and TRBJ2-5; tentative D call: TRBD1 (5 bases). This receptor was obtained from a man aged 18 to 30 in good health. Here the CDR3 reads CASSEGYGAGETQYF. The CDR3 nucleotides read TGTGCCAGCAGCGAAGGTTATGGGGCAGGGGAGACCCAGTACTTC.